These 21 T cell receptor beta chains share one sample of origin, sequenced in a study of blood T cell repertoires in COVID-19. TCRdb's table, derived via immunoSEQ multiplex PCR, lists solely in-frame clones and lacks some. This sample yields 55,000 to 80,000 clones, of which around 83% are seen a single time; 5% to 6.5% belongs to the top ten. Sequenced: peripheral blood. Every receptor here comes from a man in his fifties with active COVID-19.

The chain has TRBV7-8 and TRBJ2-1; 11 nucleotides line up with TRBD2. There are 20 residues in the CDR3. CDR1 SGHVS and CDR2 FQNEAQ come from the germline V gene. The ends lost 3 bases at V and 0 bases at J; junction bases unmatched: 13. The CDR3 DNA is TGTGCCAGCAGCTTGGTAGGGTCTAGCGGGGGGCCGAGCTCCTACAATGAGCAGTTCTTC. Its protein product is CASSLVGSSGGPSSYNEQFF.

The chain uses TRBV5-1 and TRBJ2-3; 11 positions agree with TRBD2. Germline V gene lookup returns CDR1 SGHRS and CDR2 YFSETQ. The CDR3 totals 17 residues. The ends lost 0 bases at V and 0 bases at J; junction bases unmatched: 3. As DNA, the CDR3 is TGCGCCAGCAGCTTGGGACTAGCGGGGTCTAGCACAGATACGCAGTATTTT. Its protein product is CASSLGLAGSSTDTQYF.

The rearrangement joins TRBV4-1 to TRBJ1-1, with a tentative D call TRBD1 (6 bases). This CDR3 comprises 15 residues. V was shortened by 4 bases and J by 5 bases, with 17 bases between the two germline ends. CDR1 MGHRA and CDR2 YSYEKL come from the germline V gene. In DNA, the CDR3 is TGCGCCAGCAGCCTCAGAACAGGGAGAGGGACTGAAGCTTTCTTT. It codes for CASSLRTGRGTEAFF.

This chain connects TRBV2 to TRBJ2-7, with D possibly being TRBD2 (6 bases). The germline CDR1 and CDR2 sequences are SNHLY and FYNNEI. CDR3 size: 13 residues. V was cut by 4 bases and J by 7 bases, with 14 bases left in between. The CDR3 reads CASSAALAGEQYF. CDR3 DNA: TGTGCCAGCAGTGCCGCGCTTGCGGGAGAGCAGTACTTC.

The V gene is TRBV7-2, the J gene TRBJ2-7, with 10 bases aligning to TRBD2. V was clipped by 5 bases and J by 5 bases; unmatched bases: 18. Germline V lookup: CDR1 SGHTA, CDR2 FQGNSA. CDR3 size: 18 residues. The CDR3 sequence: CASSLRGGSSGRRDEQYF. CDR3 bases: TGTGCCAGCAGCCTACGAGGGGGATCTAGCGGGAGAAGGGACGAGCAGTACTTC. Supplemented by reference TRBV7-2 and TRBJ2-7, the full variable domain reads GAGVSQSPSNKVTEKGKDVELRCDPISGHTALYWYRQSLGQGLEFLIYFQGNSAPDKSGLPSDRFSAERTGGSVSTLTIQRTQQEDSAVYLCASSLRGGSSGRRDEQYFGPGTRLTVT.

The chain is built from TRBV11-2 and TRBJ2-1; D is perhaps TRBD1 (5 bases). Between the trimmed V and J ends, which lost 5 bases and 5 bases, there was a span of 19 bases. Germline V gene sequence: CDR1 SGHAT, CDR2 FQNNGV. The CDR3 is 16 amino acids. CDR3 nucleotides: TGTGCCAGCAGCCGCGTCAAACTCAGGGCGGACAATGAGCAGTTCTTC. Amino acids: CASSRVKLRADNEQFF.

CDR3 sequence: CASSLTGAYEQYF. The CDR3 DNA follows: TGTGCCAGCAGCTTGACAGGCGCCTACGAGCAGTACTTC. The chain couples TRBV7-3 to TRBJ2-7; a possible D gene is TRBD1 (6 bases). The germline V gene encodes CDR1 SGHTA and CDR2 FQGTGA. The CDR3 totals 13 residues. V gave up 3 bases and J gave up 2 bases, with 8 bases separating them.

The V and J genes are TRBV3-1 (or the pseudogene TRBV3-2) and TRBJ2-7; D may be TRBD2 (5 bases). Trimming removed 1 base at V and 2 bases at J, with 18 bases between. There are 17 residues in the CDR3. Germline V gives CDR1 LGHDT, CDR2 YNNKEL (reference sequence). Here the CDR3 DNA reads TGTGCCAGCAGCCAAGCGGGGTGGGCGGCGGAAGCCTACGAGCAGTACTTC. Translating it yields CASSQAGWAAEAYEQYF.

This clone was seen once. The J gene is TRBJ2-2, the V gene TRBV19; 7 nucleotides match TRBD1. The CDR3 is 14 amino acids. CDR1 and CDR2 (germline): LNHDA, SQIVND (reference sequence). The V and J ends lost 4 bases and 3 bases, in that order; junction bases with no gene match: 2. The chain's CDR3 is CASSRQGYTGELFF. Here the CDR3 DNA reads TGTGCCAGTAGTAGACAGGGTTACACCGGGGAGCTGTTTTTT.

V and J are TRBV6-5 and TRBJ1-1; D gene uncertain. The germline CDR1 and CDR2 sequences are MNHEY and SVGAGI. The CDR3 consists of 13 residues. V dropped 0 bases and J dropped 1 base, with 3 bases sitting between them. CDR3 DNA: TGTGCCAGCAGTTACTCCAAGAACACTGAAGCTTTCTTT. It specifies CASSYSKNTEAFF.

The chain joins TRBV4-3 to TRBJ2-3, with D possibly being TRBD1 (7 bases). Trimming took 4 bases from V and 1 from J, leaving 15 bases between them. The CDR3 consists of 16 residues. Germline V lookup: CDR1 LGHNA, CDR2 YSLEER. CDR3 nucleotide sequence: TGCGCCAGCAGCCCCGGGCGGAGGGGGCGCACAGATACGCAGTATTTT. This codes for CASSPGRRGRTDTQYF.

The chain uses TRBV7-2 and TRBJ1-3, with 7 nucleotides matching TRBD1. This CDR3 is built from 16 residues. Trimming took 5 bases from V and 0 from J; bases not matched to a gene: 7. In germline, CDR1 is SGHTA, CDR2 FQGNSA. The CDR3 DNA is TGTGCCAGCAGCCCAAGGACAGGTATCTCTGGAAACACCATATATTTT. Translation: CASSPRTGISGNTIYF.

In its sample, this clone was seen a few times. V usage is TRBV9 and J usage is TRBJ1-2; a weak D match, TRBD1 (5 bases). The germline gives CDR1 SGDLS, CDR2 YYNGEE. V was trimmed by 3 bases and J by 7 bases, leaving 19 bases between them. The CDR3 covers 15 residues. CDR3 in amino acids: CASSGDSDPGGGYTF. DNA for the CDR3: TGTGCCAGCAGCGGGGACTCGGACCCGGGGGGTGGCTACACCTTC.

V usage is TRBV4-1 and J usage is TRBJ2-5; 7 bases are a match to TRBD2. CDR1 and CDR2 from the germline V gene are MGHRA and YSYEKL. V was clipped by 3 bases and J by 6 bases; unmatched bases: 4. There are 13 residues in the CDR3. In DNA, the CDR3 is TGCGCCAGCAGCCAGGGGGGGTGGCAGACCCAGTACTTC. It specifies CASSQGGWQTQYF.

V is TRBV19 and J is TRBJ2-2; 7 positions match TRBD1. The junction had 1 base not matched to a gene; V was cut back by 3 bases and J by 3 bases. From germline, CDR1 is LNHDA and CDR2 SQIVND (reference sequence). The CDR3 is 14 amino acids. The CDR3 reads CASSIQGDTGELFF. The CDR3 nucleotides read TGTGCCAGTAGTATCCAGGGGGACACCGGGGAGCTGTTTTTT.

DNA for the CDR3: TGTGCCACGCTAGAATTAGAAGCTTTCTTT. As protein: CATLELEAFF. The chain carries TRBV2 and TRBJ1-1; D is unclear. Germline V gives CDR1 SNHLY, CDR2 FYNNEI. Trimming stripped 10 bases from V and 8 bases from J, with 11 bases between. The CDR3 runs 10 residues. Together with reference TRBV2 and TRBJ1-1, the CDR3 gives the full variable domain: EPEVTQTPSHQVTQMGQEVILRCVPISNHLYFYWYRQILGQKVEFLVSFYNNEISEKSEIFDDQFSVERPDGSNFTLKIRSTKLEDSAMYFCATLELEAFFGQGTRLTVV.

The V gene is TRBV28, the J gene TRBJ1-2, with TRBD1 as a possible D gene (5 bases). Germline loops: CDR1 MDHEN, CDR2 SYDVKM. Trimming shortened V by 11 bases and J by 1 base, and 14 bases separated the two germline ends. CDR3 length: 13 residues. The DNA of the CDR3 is TGTGCCGGATCCCTCGGGGGTAACTATGGCTACACCTTC. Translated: CAGSLGGNYGYTF.

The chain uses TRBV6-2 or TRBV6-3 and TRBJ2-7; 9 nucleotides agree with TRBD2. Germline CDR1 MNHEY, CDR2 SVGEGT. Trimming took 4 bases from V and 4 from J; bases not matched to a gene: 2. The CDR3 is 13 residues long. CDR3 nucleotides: TGTGCCAGCAGTTCTAGCGGGACTTACGAGCAGTACTTC. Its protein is CASSSSGTYEQYF.

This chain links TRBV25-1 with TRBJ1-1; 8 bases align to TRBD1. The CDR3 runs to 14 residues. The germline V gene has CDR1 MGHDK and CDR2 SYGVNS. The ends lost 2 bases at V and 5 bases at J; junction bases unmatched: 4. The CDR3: CASSEPGGLTEAFF. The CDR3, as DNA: TGTGCCAGCAGTGAACCAGGGGGCTTGACTGAAGCTTTCTTT.

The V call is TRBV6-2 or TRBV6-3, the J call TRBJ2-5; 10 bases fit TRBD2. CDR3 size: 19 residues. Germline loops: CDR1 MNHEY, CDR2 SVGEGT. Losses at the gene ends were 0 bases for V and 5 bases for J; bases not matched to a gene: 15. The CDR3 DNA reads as TGTGCCAGCAGTTACTCTCTAGCGGGAGAGGGGGGGGTCTGGGAGACCCAGTACTTC. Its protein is CASSYSLAGEGGVWETQYF.

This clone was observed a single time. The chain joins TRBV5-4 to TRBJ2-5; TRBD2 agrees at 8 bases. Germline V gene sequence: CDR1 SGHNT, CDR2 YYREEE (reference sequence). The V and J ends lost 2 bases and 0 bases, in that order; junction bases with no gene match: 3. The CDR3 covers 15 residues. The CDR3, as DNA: TGTGCCAGCAGCTTCCGGCGGGGGGACCAAGAGACCCAGTACTTC. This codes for CASSFRRGDQETQYF.